A selection of T cell receptor beta chains follows, all from one sample in a study of human T cells and chemical hapten exposure. Via MiXCR, TCRdb re-called the RACE reads, giving one row per CDR3 protein. The data show 300,000 to 350,000 distinct CDR3 sequences, 5.5% to 8% seen once. The input for sequencing was whole blood, taken in connection with sensitization to the hapten diphenylcyclopropenone (DPC). All receptors come from a young woman with alopecia areata. Some clones in this sample may be carry-over from other donors' samples. Both conserved end residues are part of each CDR3. D genes are given only for firm matches. Only part of the rows carry a size: once, few, many, or a class if the clone is expanded.

>TRBJ2-5|17|TRBV7-2|many|.
CASSFFPRGTQGETQYF
TGTGCCAGCAGCTTTTTCCCTCGAGGCACCCAGGGGGAGACCCAGTACTTC
>TRBJ2-7|12|TRBV10-3|few|.
CAISRDAYEQYF
TGTGCCATCAGTCGGGACGCCTACGAGCAGTACTTC
>TRBJ1-2|13|TRBV20-1|.|.
CSARKPSNYGYTF
TGCAGTGCTAGGAAACCCTCTAACTATGGCTACACCTTC
>TRBJ2-3|14|TRBV20-1|.|TRBD2
CSASLAGTTDTQYF
TGCAGTGCTTCCCTAGCGGGGACCACAGATACGCAGTATTTT
>TRBJ2-2|14|TRBV3-1|many|.
CASSRFGNTGELFF
TGTGCCAGCAGCCGTTTTGGGAACACCGGGGAGCTGTTTTTT
>TRBJ1-5|14|TRBV7-2|.|.
CASSLVGAGEPQHF
TGTGCCAGCAGCTTAGTAGGGGCGGGGGAGCCCCAGCATTTT
>TRBJ2-1|15|TRBV4-3|many|TRBD1
CASSPTGEKKDEQFF
TGCGCCAGCAGCCCGACAGGGGAAAAGAAAGATGAGCAGTTCTTC
>TRBJ1-1|14|TRBV7-9|.|.
CASSPDGEETEAFF
TGTGCCAGCAGCCCCGACGGGGAAGAAACTGAAGCTTTCTTT
>TRBJ1-4|14|TRBV7-9|.|.
CASSQGGANEKLFF
TGTGCCAGCAGCCAGGGAGGCGCTAATGAAAAACTGTTTTTT
>TRBJ1-3|16|TRBV7-9|.|.
CASSLSRSTSGNTIYF
TGTGCCAGCAGCTTAAGCAGGTCTACCTCTGGAAACACCATATATTTT